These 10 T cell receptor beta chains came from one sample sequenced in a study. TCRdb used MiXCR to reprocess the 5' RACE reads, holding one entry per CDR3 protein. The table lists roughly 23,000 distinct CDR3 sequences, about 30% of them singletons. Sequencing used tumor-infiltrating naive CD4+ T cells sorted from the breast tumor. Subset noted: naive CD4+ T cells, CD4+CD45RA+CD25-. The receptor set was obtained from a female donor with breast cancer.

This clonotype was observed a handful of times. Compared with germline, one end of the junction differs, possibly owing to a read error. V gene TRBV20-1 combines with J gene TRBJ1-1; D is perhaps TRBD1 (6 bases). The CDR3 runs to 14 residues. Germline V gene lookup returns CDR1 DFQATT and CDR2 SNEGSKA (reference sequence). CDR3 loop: CSARDPRGAPEAFF. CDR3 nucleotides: TGCAGTGCCAGAGACCCCCGGGGGGCCCCTGAAGCTTTCTTT.

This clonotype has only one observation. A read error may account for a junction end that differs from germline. CDR3 nucleotides: TGTGCCAGCAGCCAAAGCGGGAGGGTTGTCACAGATACGCGGTATTTT. This gives the protein CASSQSGRVVTDTRYF. V usage is TRBV7-3 and J usage is TRBJ2-3, with TRBD2 identical over 10 bases. This CDR3 comprises 16 residues. Germline V CDR1 and CDR2: SGHTA, FQGTGA.

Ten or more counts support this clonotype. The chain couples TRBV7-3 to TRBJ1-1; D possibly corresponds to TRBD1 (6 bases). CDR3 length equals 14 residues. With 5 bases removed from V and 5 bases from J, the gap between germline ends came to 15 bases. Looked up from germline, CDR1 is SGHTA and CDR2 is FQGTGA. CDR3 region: CASSQGGGRTEAFF. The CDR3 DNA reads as TGTGCCAGCAGCCAAGGTGGGGGGCGGACTGAAGCTTTCTTT.

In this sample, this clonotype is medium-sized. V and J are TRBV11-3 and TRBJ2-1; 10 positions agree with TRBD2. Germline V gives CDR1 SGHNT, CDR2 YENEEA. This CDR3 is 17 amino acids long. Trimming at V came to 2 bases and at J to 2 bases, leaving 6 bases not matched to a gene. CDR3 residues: CASSLYSLAGAYNEQFF. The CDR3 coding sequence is TGTGCCAGCAGCTTATATAGCCTAGCGGGGGCCTACAATGAGCAGTTCTTC.

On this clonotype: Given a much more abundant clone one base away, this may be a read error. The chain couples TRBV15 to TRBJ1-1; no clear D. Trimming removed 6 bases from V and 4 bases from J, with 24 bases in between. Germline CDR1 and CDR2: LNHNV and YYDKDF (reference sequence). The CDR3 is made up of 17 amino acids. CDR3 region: CATSKDPGIKLTTEAFF. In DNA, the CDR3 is TGTGCCACCAGTAAGGATCCCGGAATTAAACTGACCACTGAAGCTTTCTTT.

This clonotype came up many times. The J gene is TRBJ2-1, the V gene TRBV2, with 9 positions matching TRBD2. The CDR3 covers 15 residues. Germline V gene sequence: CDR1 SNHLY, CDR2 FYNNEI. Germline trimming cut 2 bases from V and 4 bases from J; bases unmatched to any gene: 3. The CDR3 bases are TGTGCCAGCAGTGAACTAGCGGGAATTTACAATGAGCAGTTCTTC. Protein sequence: CASSELAGIYNEQFF.

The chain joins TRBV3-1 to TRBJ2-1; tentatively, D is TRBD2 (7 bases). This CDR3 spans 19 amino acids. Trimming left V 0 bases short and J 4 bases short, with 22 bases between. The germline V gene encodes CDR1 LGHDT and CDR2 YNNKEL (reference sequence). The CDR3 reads CASSQDRASGKGEYNEQFF. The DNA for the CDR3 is TGTGCCAGCAGCCAAGATAGGGCAAGCGGGAAGGGGGAATACAATGAGCAGTTCTTC.

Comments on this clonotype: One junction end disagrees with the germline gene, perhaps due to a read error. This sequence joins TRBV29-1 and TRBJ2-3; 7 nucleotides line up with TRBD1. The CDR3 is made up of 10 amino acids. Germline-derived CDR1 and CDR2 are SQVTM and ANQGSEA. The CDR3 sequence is CSIEDQGDTF. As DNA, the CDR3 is TGCAGCATTGAAGACCAGGGGGACACTTTT.

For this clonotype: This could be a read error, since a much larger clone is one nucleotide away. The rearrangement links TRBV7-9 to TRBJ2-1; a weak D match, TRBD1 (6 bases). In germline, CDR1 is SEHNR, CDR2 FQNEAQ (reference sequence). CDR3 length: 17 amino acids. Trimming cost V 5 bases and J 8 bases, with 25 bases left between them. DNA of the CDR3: TGTGCCAGCAGCCCAAGGATAGCTCCTGGGCAGGGGTATGAGCAGTTCTTC. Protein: CASSPRIAPGQGYEQFF.

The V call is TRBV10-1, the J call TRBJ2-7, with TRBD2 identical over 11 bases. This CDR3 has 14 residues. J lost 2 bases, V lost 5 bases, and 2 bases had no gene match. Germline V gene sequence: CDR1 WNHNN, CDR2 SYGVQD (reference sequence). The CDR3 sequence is CASSHSGRAYEQYF. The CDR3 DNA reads TGCGCCAGCAGTCATAGCGGGAGGGCCTACGAGCAGTACTTC.